This TCR beta chain came from a study of CD4 T cells in relation to SARS-CoV-2 and coronaviruses. Regarding the study as a whole: Monoreactive clones expanded significantly more to SARS-CoV-2 than crossreactive clones did. This crossreactivity analysis covered spike protein alone, no other viral proteins.

Uncultured naive and memory CD4+ T cells supplied DNA for deep TCR-beta sequencing. TCRdb keeps only in-frame clones here, not all; method: immunoSEQ multiplex PCR. The table lists 35,000 to 40,000 clones, approximately 83% of them singletons. CDR1 KGHSH and CDR2 LQKENI come from the germline V gene. This CDR3 is 14 amino acids long. Trimming pared 0 bases from V and 5 bases from J, leaving 8 bases between. Worth noting for this clone: Its antigen is as yet unknown.

The specimen was memory CD4+ T cells from PBMCs. V and J are TRBV18 and TRBJ1-3; D remains unclear. The sequence derives from an adult with COVID-19. CDR3: CASSPPSSRNTIYF. The CDR3 nucleotides read TGTGCCAGCTCACCACCGTCCAGCCGAAACACCATATATTTT.